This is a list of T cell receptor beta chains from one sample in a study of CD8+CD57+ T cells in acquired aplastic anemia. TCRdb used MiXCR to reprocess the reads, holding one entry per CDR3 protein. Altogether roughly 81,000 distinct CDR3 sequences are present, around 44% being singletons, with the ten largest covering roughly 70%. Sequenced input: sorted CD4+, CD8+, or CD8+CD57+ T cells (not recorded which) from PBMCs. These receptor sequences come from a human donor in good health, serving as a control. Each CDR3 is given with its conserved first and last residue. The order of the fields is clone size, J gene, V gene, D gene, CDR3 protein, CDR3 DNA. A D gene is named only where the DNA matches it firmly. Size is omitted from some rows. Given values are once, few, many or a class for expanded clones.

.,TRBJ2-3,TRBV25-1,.,CASSALAGQVTDTQYF,TGTGCCAGCAGTGCCCTAGCGGGACAGGTCACAGATACGCAGTATTTT
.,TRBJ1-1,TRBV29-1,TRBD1,CSVEHIQGATEAFF,TGCAGCGTTGAACACATCCAGGGGGCTACTGAAGCTTTCTTT
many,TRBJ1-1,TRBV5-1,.,CASSFGTRAFF,TGCGCCAGCAGCTTCGGGACAAGGGCTTTCTTT
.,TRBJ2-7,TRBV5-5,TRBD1,CPSSTGQGTYEHYF,TGTCCCAGCAGCACGGGACAGGGAACCTACGAGCATTACTTC
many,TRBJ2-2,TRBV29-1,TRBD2,CSARLATGELFF,TGCAGCGCCCGACTAGCGACCGGGGAGCTGTTTTTT
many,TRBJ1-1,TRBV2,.,CASSTGANLQDTEAFF,TGTGCCAGCAGTACGGGGGCGAATCTACAGGACACTGAAGCTTTCTTT
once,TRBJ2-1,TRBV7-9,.,CASSSRAYNEQFF,TGTGCCAGCAGCTCTCGAGCGTACAATGAGCAGTTCTTC
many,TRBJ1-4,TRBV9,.,CASSTGHSNPTNEKLFF,TGTGCCAGCAGCACCGGACACTCAAACCCAACTAATGAAAAACTGTTTTTT
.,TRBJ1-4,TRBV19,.,CASSMRQNNEKLFF,TGTGCCAGTAGTATGAGACAGAATAATGAAAAACTGTTTTTT
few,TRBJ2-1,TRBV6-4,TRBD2,CASSDLPSGSVQEQSF,TGTGCCAGCAGTGACCTCCCTAGCGGGAGTGTTCAAGAGCAGTCCTTC
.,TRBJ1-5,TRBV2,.,CASSEGTENQPQHF,TGTGCCAGCAGTGAAGGGACAGAGAATCAGCCCCAGCATTTT
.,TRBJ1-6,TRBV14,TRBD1,CASSPWTGGSALHF,TGTGCCAGCAGCCCTTGGACAGGGGGTTCGGCCCTCCACTTT
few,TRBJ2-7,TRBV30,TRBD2,CAWTLPGLAGRNEQYF,TGTGCCTGGACTCTCCCGGGACTAGCGGGGCGAAACGAGCAGTACTTC
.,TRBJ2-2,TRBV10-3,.,CATLQGESGELFF,TGTGCCACACTCCAGGGAGAATCCGGGGAGCTGTTTTTT
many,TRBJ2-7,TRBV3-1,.,CASIVGGCSYEQYF,TGTGCCAGCATAGTTGGCGGTTGCTCCTACGAGCAGTACTTC
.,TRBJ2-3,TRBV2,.,CASSGIPDTQYF,TGTGCCAGCAGTGGCATTCCAGATACGCAGTATTTT
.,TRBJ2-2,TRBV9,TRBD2,CASSQGLNTGELFF,TGTGCCAGCAGCCAGGGACTAAACACCGGGGAGCTGTTTTTT
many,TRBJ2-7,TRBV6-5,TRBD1,CASSYSPGGIDEQYF,TGTGCCAGCAGTTACAGTCCAGGGGGCATCGACGAGCAGTACTTC
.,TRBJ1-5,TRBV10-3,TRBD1,CASSQGQDQPQHF,TGTGCCAGCAGCCAAGGACAGGATCAGCCCCAGCATTTT
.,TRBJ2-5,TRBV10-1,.,CASSQDSAQETQYF,TGTGCCAGCAGCCAGGACTCCGCTCAAGAGACCCAGTACTTC
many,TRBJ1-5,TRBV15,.,CATSRGPDTYSNQPQHF,TGTGCCACCAGCAGAGGCCCCGACACGTATAGCAATCAGCCCCAGCATTTT
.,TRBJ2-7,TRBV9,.,CASSPTQFGTPYEQYF,TGTGCCAGCAGCCCAACACAATTCGGGACACCCTACGAGCAGTACTTC
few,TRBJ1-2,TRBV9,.,CASSVDRDGGYTF,TGTGCCAGCAGCGTAGATAGGGACGGGGGCTACACCTTC
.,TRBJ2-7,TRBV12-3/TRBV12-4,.,CASQGNHEQYF,TGTGCCAGCCAGGGGAACCACGAGCAGTACTTC
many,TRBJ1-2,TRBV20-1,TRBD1,CSARPTGTLDGYTF,TGCAGTGCTAGACCGACAGGGACCTTGGATGGCTACACCTTC
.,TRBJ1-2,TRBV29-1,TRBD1,CSVRQGALGYTF,TGCAGCGTTCGACAGGGGGCCTTGGGCTACACCTTC
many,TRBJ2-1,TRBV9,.,CASSSRPGEQFF,TGTGCCAGCAGCTCTCGGCCTGGAGAGCAGTTCTTC
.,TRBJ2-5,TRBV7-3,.,CASSLTRGAQETQYF,TGTGCCAGCAGCTTAACAAGGGGGGCCCAAGAGACCCAGTACTTC
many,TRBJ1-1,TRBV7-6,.,CASSLGKNTEAFF,TGTGCCAGCAGCTTAGGCAAAAACACTGAAGCTTTCTTT
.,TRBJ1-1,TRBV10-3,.,CASSSHLKAEAFF,TGTGCCAGCAGTTCCCACCTCAAAGCTGAAGCTTTCTTT
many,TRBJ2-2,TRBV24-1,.,CATSVSTGELFF,TGTGCCACCAGTGTGTCCACCGGGGAGCTGTTTTTT
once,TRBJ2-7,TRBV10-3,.,CALAKGVSYEQYF,TGTGCCCTCGCTAAGGGGGTCTCCTACGAGCAGTACTTC
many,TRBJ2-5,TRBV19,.,CASRRAETQETQYF,TGTGCCAGTAGAAGGGCGGAGACTCAAGAGACCCAGTACTTC
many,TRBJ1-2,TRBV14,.,CASSQEYSNYGYTF,TGTGCCAGCAGCCAAGAATACAGCAACTATGGCTACACCTTC
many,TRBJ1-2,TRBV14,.,CASSQGYGGSYGYTF,TGTGCCAGCAGCCAAGGGTATGGAGGGTCCTATGGCTACACCTTC
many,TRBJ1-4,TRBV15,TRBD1,CATSGSRDRAKLFF,TGTGCCACCAGCGGGTCCCGGGACAGGGCCAAACTGTTTTTT
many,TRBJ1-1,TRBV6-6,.,CASGDTEAFF,TGTGCCAGCGGGGACACTGAAGCTTTCTTT
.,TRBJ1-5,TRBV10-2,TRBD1,CASSTGGFGQPQHF,TGCGCCAGCAGCACAGGGGGCTTTGGTCAGCCCCAGCATTTT
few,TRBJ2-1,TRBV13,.,CASSLGASSYNEQFF,TGTGCCAGCAGCTTAGGAGCGAGCTCCTACAATGAGCAGTTCTTC
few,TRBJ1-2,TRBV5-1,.,CASSPLTRGHGYTF,TGCGCCAGCAGCCCCCTGACCAGAGGCCATGGTTACACCTTC
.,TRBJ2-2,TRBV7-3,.,CASSLRQDTGELFF,TGTGCCAGCAGCTTAAGGCAGGACACCGGGGAGCTGTTTTTT
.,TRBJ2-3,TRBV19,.,CASSTPTLGTDTQYF,TGTGCCAGTAGTACCCCTACTTTGGGCACAGATACGCAGTATTTT
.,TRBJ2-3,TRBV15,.,CATSRDWAVSTDTQYF,TGTGCCACCAGCAGAGATTGGGCTGTGAGCACAGATACGCAGTATTTT
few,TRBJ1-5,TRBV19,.,CASSISGTGQPQHF,TGTGCCAGTAGTATATCGGGGACGGGTCAGCCCCAGCATTTT
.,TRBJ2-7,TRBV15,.,CATSRDPSYEQYF,TGTGCCACCAGCAGAGATCCCTCCTACGAGCAGTACTTC
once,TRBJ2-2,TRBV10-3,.,CAIMVRNAGELFF,TGTGCCATCATGGTACGGAACGCCGGGGAGCTGTTTTTT
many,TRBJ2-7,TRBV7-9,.,CASSWGAGDEQYF,TGTGCCAGCAGCTGGGGGGCCGGGGACGAGCAGTACTTC
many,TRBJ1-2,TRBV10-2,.,CASSEGGNYGYTF,TGCGCCAGCAGTGAGGGGGGGAACTATGGCTACACCTTC
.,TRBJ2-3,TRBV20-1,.,CSALPTAGKYTDTQYF,TGCAGTGCCCTACCGACTGCGGGGAAGTACACAGATACGCAGTATTTT
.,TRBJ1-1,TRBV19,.,CASNSRQPNTEAFF,TGTGCCAGTAATTCTCGACAGCCGAACACTGAAGCTTTCTTT
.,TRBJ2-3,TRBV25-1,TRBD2,CASSALAGELYTQYF,TGTGCCAGCAGTGCCCTAGCGGGAGAACTATATACGCAGTATTTT